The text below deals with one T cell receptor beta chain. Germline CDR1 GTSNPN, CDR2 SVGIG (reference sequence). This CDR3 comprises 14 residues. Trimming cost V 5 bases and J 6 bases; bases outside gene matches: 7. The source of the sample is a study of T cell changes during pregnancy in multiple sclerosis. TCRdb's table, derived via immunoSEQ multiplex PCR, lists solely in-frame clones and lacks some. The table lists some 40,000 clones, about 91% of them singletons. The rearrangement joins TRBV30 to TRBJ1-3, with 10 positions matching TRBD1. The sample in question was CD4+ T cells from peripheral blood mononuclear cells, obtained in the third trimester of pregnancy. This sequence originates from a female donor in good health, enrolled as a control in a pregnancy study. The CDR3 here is CAWDSGTGVNTIYF. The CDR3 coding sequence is TGTGCCTGGGACTCCGGGACAGGGGTAAACACCATATATTTT.